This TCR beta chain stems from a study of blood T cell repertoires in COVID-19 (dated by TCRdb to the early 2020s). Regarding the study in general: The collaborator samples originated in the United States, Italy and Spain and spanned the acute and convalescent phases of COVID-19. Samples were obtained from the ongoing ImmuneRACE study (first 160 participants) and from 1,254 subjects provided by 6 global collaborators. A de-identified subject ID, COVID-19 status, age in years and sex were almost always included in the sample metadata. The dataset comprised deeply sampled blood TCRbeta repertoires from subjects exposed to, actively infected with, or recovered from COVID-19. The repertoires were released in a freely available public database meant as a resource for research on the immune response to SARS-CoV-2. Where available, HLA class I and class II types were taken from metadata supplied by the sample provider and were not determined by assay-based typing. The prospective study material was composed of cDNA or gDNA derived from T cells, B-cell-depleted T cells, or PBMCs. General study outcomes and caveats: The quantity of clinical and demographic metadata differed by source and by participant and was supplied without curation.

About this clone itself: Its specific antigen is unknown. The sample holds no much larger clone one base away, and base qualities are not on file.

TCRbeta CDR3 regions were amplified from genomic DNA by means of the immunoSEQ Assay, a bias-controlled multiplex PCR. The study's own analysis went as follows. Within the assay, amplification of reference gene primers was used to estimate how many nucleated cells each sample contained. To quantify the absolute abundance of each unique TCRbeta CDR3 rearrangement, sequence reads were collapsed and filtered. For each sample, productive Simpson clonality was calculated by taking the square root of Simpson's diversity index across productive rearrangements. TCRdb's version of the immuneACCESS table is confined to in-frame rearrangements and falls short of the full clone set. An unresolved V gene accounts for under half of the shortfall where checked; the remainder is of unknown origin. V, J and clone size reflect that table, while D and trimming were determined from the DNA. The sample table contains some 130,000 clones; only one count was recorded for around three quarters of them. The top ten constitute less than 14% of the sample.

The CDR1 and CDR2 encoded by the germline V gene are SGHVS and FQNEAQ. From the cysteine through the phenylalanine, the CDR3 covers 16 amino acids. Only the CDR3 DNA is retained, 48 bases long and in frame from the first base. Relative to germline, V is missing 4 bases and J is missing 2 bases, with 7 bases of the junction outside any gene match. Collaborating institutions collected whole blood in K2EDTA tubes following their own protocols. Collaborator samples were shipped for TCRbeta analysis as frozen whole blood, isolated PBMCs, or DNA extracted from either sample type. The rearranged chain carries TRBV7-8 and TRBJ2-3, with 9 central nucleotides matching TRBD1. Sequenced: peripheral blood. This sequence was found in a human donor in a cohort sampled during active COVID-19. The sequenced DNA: TGTGCCAGCAGCTCGGACGGGACAGGGATCACAGATACGCAGTATTTT. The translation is CASSSDGTGITDTQYF.